This passage covers 13 T cell receptor beta chains from one sample sequenced in a study of radiotherapy plus CTLA-4 blockade in lung cancer. Clones were sequenced by immunoSEQ multiplex PCR, and TCRdb holds only the in-frame ones, with some missing. The data hold more than 55,000 clones, with around 80% observed a single time. Sample: peripheral blood, taken from a patient treated with radiotherapy plus ipilimumab. The receptors were sampled from a human donor with non-small cell lung cancer who had a partial response to radiotherapy plus ipilimumab.

The V gene is TRBV9, the J gene TRBJ2-1; TRBD1 agrees at 10 bases. V dropped 3 bases and J dropped 4; count of bases not matched to a gene: 4. This CDR3 has 15 amino acids. The germline gives CDR1 SGDLS, CDR2 YYNGEE. DNA of the CDR3: TGTGCCAGCAGCGCGGGACAGGGGACTTACAATGAGCAGTTCTTC. Encoded protein: CASSAGQGTYNEQFF.

This chain connects TRBV18 to TRBJ2-5; the match to TRBD1 covers 8 bases. V shed 4 bases and J 6 bases; nucleotides not matched to a gene: 7. The CDR3 loop spans 14 amino acids. The V gene's germline CDR1 is KGHSH and CDR2 LQKENI. Here the CDR3 reads CASSHGQGSKTQYF. CDR3 nucleotide sequence: TGTGCCAGCTCACATGGACAGGGTAGTAAGACCCAGTACTTC.

The V call is TRBV7-9, the J call TRBJ2-6; a weak D match, TRBD1 (5 bases). Germline V gene sequence: CDR1 SEHNR, CDR2 FQNEAQ (reference sequence). V lost 1 base, J lost 2 bases, and 6 bases lay in between. There are 15 residues in the CDR3. CDR3 sequence (DNA): TGTGCCAGCAGCTTAGGCAGGGCTGGGGCCAACGTCCTGACTTTC. Protein: CASSLGRAGANVLTF.

The table lists this clone with many counts. The chain uses TRBV6-1 and TRBJ1-1, with no clear D. This CDR3 region has 13 residues. Trimming removed 6 bases from V and 6 bases from J, with 14 bases in between. The germline CDR1 and CDR2 sequences are MNHNS and SASEGT. The CDR3 DNA sequence: TGTGCCAGCAGGCCCACCGGTGTGGCTGAAGCTTTCTTT. Translating gives CASRPTGVAEAFF.

V gene TRBV29-1 combines with J gene TRBJ1-1, with D tentatively TRBD1 (5 bases). Germline CDR1 and CDR2: SQVTM and ANQGSEA. Trimming took 4 bases from V and 5 from J, leaving 11 bases between them. The CDR3 contains 12 residues. CDR3 bases: TGCAGCGTTGGGCAGGGTTGGACTGAAGCTTTCTTT. This sequence encodes CSVGQGWTEAFF.

The genes are TRBV5-1 and TRBJ2-5; TRBD1 might be the D (5 bases). The end of the DNA fits TRBJ2-7 better, so the J call may be wrong. This CDR3 is built from 15 residues. Germline-derived CDR1 and CDR2 are SGHRS and YFSETQ. CDR3 sequence reads: CASSPTSTGSYEQYF. CDR3 bases: TGCGCCAGCAGCCCCACCTCAACAGGCTCCTACGAGCAGTACTTC.

The rearrangement joins TRBV7-7 to TRBJ1-2, with D unresolved. The CDR3 is 12 residues long. Germline loops: CDR1 SSHAT, CDR2 FNYEAQ (reference sequence). Trimming removed 5 bases from V and 8 bases from J, with 12 bases in between. The CDR3, as DNA: TGTGCCAGCAGCCGGAGGGAGGGCGGCTACACCTTC. It translates to CASSRREGGYTF.

The rearrangement joins TRBV5-1 to TRBJ2-3; 8 bases are shared with TRBD2. Per the germline V gene, CDR1 is SGHRS and CDR2 is YFSETQ. This CDR3 region has 16 residues. Trimming cost V 0 bases and J 1 base; bases outside gene matches: 4. For the CDR3, the DNA is TGCGCCAGCAGCTTGGCCGCGACTAGCGGCACAGATACGCAGTATTTT. Its protein is CASSLAATSGTDTQYF.

In this sample, this clone turned up a few times. J is TRBJ2-1 and V is TRBV21-1; whether TRBD2, the table's D call, matches the DNA was not checked. TRBV21-1 is assigned pseudogene status. This CDR3 is 15 amino acids long. The CDR3 bases are TGTGCCAGCAGCAAAACAGCGGGGGGGTACAATGAGCAGTTCTTC. It specifies CASSKTAGGYNEQFF.

V usage is TRBV7-9 and J usage is TRBJ1-2, with D possibly matching TRBD1 (5 bases). This CDR3 contains 12 residues. Trimming left V 4 bases short and J 5 bases short, with 8 bases between. CDR1 SEHNR and CDR2 FQNEAQ come from the germline V gene (reference sequence). For the CDR3, the DNA is TGTGCCAGCAGCTACGACAGTTATGGCTACACCTTC. This encodes CASSYDSYGYTF.

The V gene is TRBV19, the J gene TRBJ1-5; maybe TRBD1 (5 bases). V was clipped by 6 bases and J by 4 bases, with 16 bases between them. From germline, CDR1 is LNHDA and CDR2 SQIVND (reference sequence). This CDR3 comprises 15 residues. This CDR3 is CASRSEAGINQPQHF. The DNA for the CDR3 is TGTGCCAGTAGATCCGAGGCAGGGATAAATCAGCCCCAGCATTTT.

The J gene is TRBJ2-5, the V gene TRBV11-1, with a possible D match to TRBD2 (6 bases). V was shortened by 4 bases and J by 4 bases, with 13 bases between the two germline ends. The germline gives CDR1 SGHAT, CDR2 FQDESV (reference sequence). This CDR3 has 14 amino acids. CDR3 sequence reads: CASSSGDSRETQYF. The DNA for the CDR3 is TGTGCCAGCAGCTCGGGAGATTCCAGAGAGACCCAGTACTTC.

This CDR3 is CASSLSIGNPGNEQFF. CDR3 nucleotides: TGCGCCAGCAGCTTGAGTATCGGGAACCCGGGGAATGAGCAGTTCTTC. The chain combines TRBV5-1 with TRBJ2-1; a weak D match, TRBD2 (5 bases). CDR3 size: 16 residues. Germline assignment: CDR1 SGHRS and CDR2 YFSETQ. V lost 1 base to trimming and J lost 7 bases, with 18 bases between them.